This TCR beta chain was captured in a study of blood T cell repertoires in COVID-19 (TCRdb year 2020). About the full investigation: Samples covering the acute and convalescent phases of COVID-19 were provided by collaborators in the United States, Italy and Spain. The material from the prospective study consisted of cDNA or gDNA derived from T cells, B-cell-depleted T cells, or PBMCs. Deeply sampled blood TCRbeta repertoires from subjects exposed to, actively infected with, or recovered from COVID-19 were included in the dataset. The repertoires were released in a freely available public database meant as a resource for research on the immune response to SARS-CoV-2. Samples were obtained from the ongoing ImmuneRACE study (first 160 participants) and from 1,000 to 1,500 subjects provided by 6 global collaborators. A de-identified subject ID, COVID-19 status, age in years and sex were almost always included in the sample metadata. Where HLA class I and class II types were available, the types were taken from metadata supplied by the sample provider, not from assay-based typing. Findings and caveats that apply to the study as a whole: The quantity of clinical and demographic metadata differed by source and by participant and was supplied without curation.

The germline V end is reduced by 8 bases and the J end by 6 bases; junction bases left unmatched: 7. The germline V gene (reference sequence) sets CDR1 to SEHNR and CDR2 to FQNEAQ. From the cysteine through the phenylalanine, the CDR3 covers 14 amino acids. CDR3 DNA only is kept here, 42 bases in frame from base 1. TCRbeta CDR3 regions were amplified from genomic DNA by means of the immunoSEQ Assay, a bias-controlled multiplex PCR. The paper's processing steps were these. Within the assay, amplification of reference gene primers was used to estimate how many nucleated cells each sample contained. Sequence reads were collapsed and filtered to measure the absolute abundance of every unique TCRbeta CDR3 rearrangement. For each sample, productive Simpson clonality was calculated by taking the square root of Simpson's diversity index across productive rearrangements. Here the immuneACCESS table is served through TCRdb, limited to in-frame sequences with V and J called. Missing clones are a known gap in these copies; in checked studies unresolved V genes cover under half, and the rest lacks a known reason. V, J and clone size were drawn from that table, and D and trimming were deduced from the DNA. The sample profile shows roughly 150,000 clones; around 81% of them were found once. The ten top clones hold 11% of the sample.

On this clone itself: Its antigen has not been determined. No much larger clone exists at a distance of one base, and base qualities are not known.

Whole blood was collected in K2EDTA tubes by collaborating institutions according to the institutions' own protocols. For TCRbeta analysis, collaborators shipped samples as frozen whole blood, isolated PBMCs, or DNA extracted from either of those sample types. The origin of this receptor is a man aged 60-69 years with active or convalescent COVID-19. Sequences were obtained from peripheral blood. The chain was built from TRBV7-9 and TRBJ1-3, with 10 bases aligning to TRBD1. The CDR3 loop reads CASRDRGDVNTIYF. The DNA is TGTGCCAGCCGGGACAGGGGTGATGTAAACACCATATATTTT.